What follows are 9 T cell receptor beta chains derived from one specimen sequenced in a study of siplizumab effects on memory and regulatory T cells. No cognate antigen is known for these TCRs. Over a period of approximately 6 days at 37 degrees C, the mixed lymphocyte reaction cells were cocultured. Assay: immunoSEQ multiplex PCR; the TCRdb copy retains only in-frame clones and omits some. The top ten hold around a fifth of the sample, which has approximately 9,600 clones, 46% seen once. Sequenced input: CFSE-low (dividing) CD4+ T cells sorted from an allogeneic mixed lymphocyte reaction. The origin of the receptors is a human donor in good health; the cells came from an allogeneic mixed lymphocyte reaction.

This clone was seen a few times. The chain carries TRBV10-3 and TRBJ2-4, with D perhaps matching TRBD2 (6 bases). Germline CDR1 is ENHRY and CDR2 is SYGVKD. V dropped 7 bases and J dropped 2 bases, with 33 bases sitting between them. This CDR3 contains 21 residues. The CDR3 DNA reads as TGTGCCATCACCCCGGGGGAGGCTACTGCACCCCTTTCTCTGACCAAAAACATTCAGTACTTC. This sequence encodes CAITPGEATAPLSLTKNIQYF.

The V gene is TRBV18, the J gene TRBJ1-2; 9 bases map to TRBD1. Germline loops: CDR1 KGHSH, CDR2 LQKENI. The CDR3 consists of 14 residues. The V gene end was trimmed by 5 bases and the J gene end by 5 bases; junction bases not matched to a gene: 6. CDR3 bases: TGTGCCAGCTCAACCCCCGGGACAGGGTATGGCTACACCTTC. Translating gives CASSTPGTGYGYTF.

The gene calls are TRBV6-6 and TRBJ1-1, with D possibly being TRBD1 (6 bases). The CDR3 consists of 14 residues. The V and J ends lost 5 bases and 1 base respectively, with 11 bases between them. Germline V gene sequence: CDR1 MNHNY, CDR2 SVGAGI (reference sequence). The CDR3 protein is CASSAGTSNTEAFF. CDR3 DNA sequence: TGTGCCAGCAGTGCCGGGACATCGAACACTGAAGCTTTCTTT.

This clone occurred a few times. The chain carries TRBV18 and TRBJ2-6; either TRBD1 or TRBD2 may supply D (5 bases each). The CDR3 has 16 residues. CDR1 is KGHSH, CDR2 LQKENI, per germline. With 1 base removed from V and 0 bases from J, the gap between germline ends came to 7 bases. CDR3 sequence (DNA): TGTGCCAGCTCACCACGGGGGTACTCTGGGGCCAACGTCCTGACTTTC. This encodes CASSPRGYSGANVLTF.

The V call is TRBV7-8, the J call TRBJ2-7, with unresolved D. This CDR3 is 11 amino acids long. V was shortened by 4 bases and J by 3 bases, with 4 bases between the two germline ends. Germline CDR1 reads SGHVS; CDR2 reads FQNEAQ. In DNA form, the CDR3 reads TGTGCCAGCAGCTCCAACTACGAGCAGTACTTC. This gives the protein CASSSNYEQYF.

Worth noting for this clone: At one end, the junction sequence differs from germline, possibly due to a read error. Other nucleotide sequences from this sample produce the same CDR3. The J gene is TRBJ1-5, the V gene TRBV5-1; D not resolved. Germline V gene sequence: CDR1 SGHRS, CDR2 YFSETQ. The CDR3 sequence is 13 residues long. CDR3 region: CASSLWNDQPQHF. The CDR3 bases are TGTGCCAGCAGCTTGTGGAACGATCAGCCCCAGCATTTT.

In its sample, this clone was seen a few times. V and J are TRBV28 and TRBJ1-1; D unresolved. V lost 1 base, J lost 1 base, and 7 bases lay in between. CDR1 and CDR2 from the germline V gene are MDHEN and SYDVKM. This CDR3 is 14 amino acids long. The CDR3 loop reads CASSLFPGNTEAFF. For the CDR3, the DNA is TGTGCCAGCAGTTTATTTCCTGGGAACACTGAAGCTTTCTTT.

The chain uses TRBV11-3 and TRBJ2-2; 9 bases are a match to TRBD2. V trimming: 4 bases; J trimming: 6 bases; junction bases outside the gene matches: 9. CDR1 SGHNT and CDR2 YENEEA come from the germline V gene. There are 16 residues in the CDR3. This chain's CDR3 is CASSSGTSSAAGELFF. CDR3 sequence (DNA): TGTGCCAGCAGCTCAGGGACTAGCTCAGCGGCCGGGGAGCTGTTTTTT.

This clone is medium-sized by share. J is TRBJ1-1 and V is TRBV6-1, with D hard to call. The germline V gene has CDR1 MNHNS and CDR2 SASEGT. This CDR3 has 13 residues. V shed 7 bases and J shed 5 bases, with 14 bases lying between them. CDR3: CASTTSGRTEAFF. CDR3 nucleotides: TGTGCCAGCACAACTTCGGGGAGGACTGAAGCTTTCTTT.